Listed below are T cell receptor beta chains from one sample, sequenced in a study of T cells in localized non-small cell lung cancer. Some clones are missing from TCRdb's copy, which holds only in-frame ones; the method was immunoSEQ multiplex PCR. The sample holds tens of thousands of clones, just over 90% seen once. The material was peripheral blood, obtained before any cancer treatment. These receptors were collected from a female donor over 55 with stage I lung adenocarcinoma. CDR3s include the opening cysteine and the closing phenylalanine or tryptophan. D genes are given only for firm matches. Rows give clone size only sometimes, using once, few, many, or a class for an expanded clone.

>.|once|TRBV16|TRBJ2-1
TGTGCCAGCAGCCAATTTCTGACAGAACCCAACAATGAGCAGTTCTTC
CASSQFLTEPNNEQFF
>.|.|TRBV10-3|TRBJ1-4
TGTGCCATCAGTGACAACCAGGGAAACGAAAAACTGTTTTTT
CAISDNQGNEKLFF
>TRBD1|.|TRBV19|TRBJ1-4
TGTGCCAGCGAGGACAGGGGGCATCAGGAAAAACTGTTTTTT
CASEDRGHQEKLFF
>.|once|TRBV6-1|TRBJ1-2
TGTGCCAGCAGTGAAACAGGCAACTATGGCTACACCTTC
CASSETGNYGYTF
>TRBD1|.|TRBV10-3|TRBJ1-1
TGTGCCATCAGTGGGGGAGTAGACAGGGAGAACACTGAAGCTTTCTTT
CAISGGVDRENTEAFF
>.|.|TRBV10-1|TRBJ1-1
TGCGCCAGCAGTGAGTCGACGAGGGGTTGGTCTTTCTTT
CASSESTRGWSFF
>.|.|TRBV10-1|TRBJ1-2
TGCGCCAGCAGTGATGCCGCCACCGGGGGCTACACCTTC
CASSDAATGGYTF
>TRBD1|.|TRBV19|TRBJ1-6
TGTGCCAGCCATGAGGACAGGAATAATTCACCCCTCCACTTT
CASHEDRNNSPLHF
>TRBD1|.|TRBV2|TRBJ1-2
TGTGCCAGCACACAAGGGCGCGGGACAGGGGTTGGCTACACCTTC
CASTQGRGTGVGYTF
>TRBD1|few|TRBV13|TRBJ1-2
TGTGCCAGCAGCTTGGGGGACAGGGACCATGGCTACACCTTC
CASSLGDRDHGYTF
>.|.|TRBV5-1|TRBJ2-1
TGCGCCAGCACCAGGGTGGGGGAATACAATGAGCAGTTCTTC
CASTRVGEYNEQFF
>TRBD1|.|TRBV18|TRBJ1-5
TGTGCCAGCTCACCTCGGGCGGGACAGGAAAATCAGCCCCAGCATTTT
CASSPRAGQENQPQHF
>TRBD2|.|TRBV25-1|TRBJ2-1
TGTGCCAGCAGTGAATATAGAACTAGCGGGGGCAATGAGCAGTTCTTC
CASSEYRTSGGNEQFF
>.|.|TRBV5-6|TRBJ2-1
TGTGCCAGCAGCACTAACAGGCCCCCCTTTATCTCCTACAATGAGCAGTTCTTC
CASSTNRPPFISYNEQFF
>TRBD1|.|TRBV27|TRBJ1-2
TGTGCCAGCAGTTCTGGAGGGGGCCTCTATGGCTACACCTTC
CASSSGGGLYGYTF